Each of the 2 T cell receptor beta chains below was sequenced from the same sample in a study of T cell responses to AZD1222 COVID-19 vaccine. Produced via immunoSEQ multiplex PCR; TCRdb's table is partial and in-frame only. The top ten clones hold 6% to 8% of a sample with over 100,000 clones, 91% of them seen once. Here the sequenced sample was peripheral blood, taken on day 0 of AZD1222 vaccination. All receptors derive from an adult in good health.

A single count supports this clone. V and J are TRBV4-1 and TRBJ2-3; 12 bases fit TRBD2. V lost 3 bases and J lost 9; bases outside the gene matches: 7. The CDR3 loop spans 15 amino acids. The germline CDR1 and CDR2 sequences are MGHRA and YSYEKL. The CDR3 DNA is TGCGCCAGCAGCCACCTAGCGGGGGGGAGGGGGACGCAGTATTTT. Translating gives CASSHLAGGRGTQYF.

The chain carries TRBV30 and TRBJ1-2; 8 bases fit TRBD1. The V gene end was trimmed by 1 base and the J gene end by 3 bases; junction bases not matched to a gene: 4. Germline V lookup: CDR1 GTSNPN, CDR2 SVGIG (reference sequence). The CDR3 is made up of 14 amino acids. The CDR3 DNA is TGTGCCTGGAGTGCTAGGGACAGGTACTATGGCTACACCTTC. Protein: CAWSARDRYYGYTF.